This T cell receptor beta chain was sequenced for a study of cytomegalovirus exposure and HLA in healthy donors. Trimming removed 1 base from V and 4 bases from J, with 8 bases in between. The CDR3 spans 13 residues. CDR1 GTSNPN and CDR2 SVGIG come from the germline V gene (reference sequence). Amplification used 60 Vbeta primers and 13 Jbeta primers. TCRdb's table, derived via immunoSEQ multiplex PCR, lists solely in-frame clones and lacks some. The table lists under 200,000 clones, over 70% of them singletons. To note about this clone: The target antigen is unknown. Other DNA sequences of this sample code for an identical CDR3.

Broader study findings: Both high specificity and high sensitivity reportedly marked the classifier's diagnosis of cytomegalovirus status. Associated with HLA alleles at 0.05 false discovery rate in a later analysis were about 17,000 TCR beta sequences. Across donors, sequencing depth was assumed by presence/absence analyses to be roughly uniform.

The clonotype was recovered from a woman in her forties in good health and CMV-seropositive. The chain couples TRBV30 to TRBJ1-3; D is unclear. The sample consisted of PBMCs. For the CDR3, the DNA is TGTGCCTGGAGTGCCGGTTCGGGAAACACCATATATTTT. Its translation is CAWSAGSGNTIYF. The complete variable domain, with remaining parts taken from reference TRBV30 and TRBJ1-3, reads SQTIHQWPATLVQPVGSPLSLECTVEGTSNPNLYWYRQAAGRGLQLLFYSVGIGQISSEVPQNLSASRPQDRQFILSSKKLLLSDSGFYLCAWSAGSGNTIYFGEGSWLTVV.